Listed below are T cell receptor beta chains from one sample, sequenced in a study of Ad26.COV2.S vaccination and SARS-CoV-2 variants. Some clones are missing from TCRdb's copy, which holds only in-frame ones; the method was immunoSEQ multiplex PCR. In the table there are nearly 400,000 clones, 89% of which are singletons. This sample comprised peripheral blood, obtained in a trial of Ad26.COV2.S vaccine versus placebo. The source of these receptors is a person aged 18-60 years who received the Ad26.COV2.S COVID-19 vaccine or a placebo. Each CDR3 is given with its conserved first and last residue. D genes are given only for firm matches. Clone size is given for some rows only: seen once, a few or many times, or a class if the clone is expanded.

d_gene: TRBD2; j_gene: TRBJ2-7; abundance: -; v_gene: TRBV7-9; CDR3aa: CASSVGLAGPYEQYF; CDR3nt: TGTGCCAGCAGCGTCGGACTAGCGGGACCCTACGAGCAGTACTTC
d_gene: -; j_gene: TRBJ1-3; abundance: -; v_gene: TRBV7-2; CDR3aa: CASSLTSGVGNTIYF; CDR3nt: TGTGCCAGCAGCTTAACGTCCGGGGTTGGAAACACCATATATTTT
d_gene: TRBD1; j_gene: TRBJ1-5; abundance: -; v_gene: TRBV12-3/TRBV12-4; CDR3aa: CASSQDRDQPQHF; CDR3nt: TGTGCCAGCAGCCAGGACAGGGATCAGCCCCAGCATTTT
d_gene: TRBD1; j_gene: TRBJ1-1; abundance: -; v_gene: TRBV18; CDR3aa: CASSRTGFRTEAFF; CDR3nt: TGTGCCAGCTCCCGGACAGGTTTTAGAACTGAAGCTTTCTTT
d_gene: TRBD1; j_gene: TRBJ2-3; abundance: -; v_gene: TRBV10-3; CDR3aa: CAISEPDRASTDTQYF; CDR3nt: TGTGCCATCAGCGAACCCGACAGGGCTAGCACAGATACGCAGTATTTT
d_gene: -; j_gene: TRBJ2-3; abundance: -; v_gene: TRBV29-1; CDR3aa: CSVEEGFSTDTQYF; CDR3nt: TGCAGCGTTGAAGAGGGATTTAGCACAGATACGCAGTATTTT
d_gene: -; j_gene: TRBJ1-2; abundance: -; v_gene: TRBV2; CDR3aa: CASSVRDSYGYTF; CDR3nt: TGTGCCAGCAGTGTTCGTGACAGCTATGGCTACACCTTC
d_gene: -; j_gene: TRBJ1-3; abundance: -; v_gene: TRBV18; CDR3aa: CASSPLGLSEPRSGNTIYF; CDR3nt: TGTGCCAGCTCACCTCTCGGCCTCAGCGAACCCCGCTCTGGAAACACCATATATTTT
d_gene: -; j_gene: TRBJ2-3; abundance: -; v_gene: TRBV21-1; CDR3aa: CASSKALMQGTYSSTDTQYF; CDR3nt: TGTGCCAGCAGCAAAGCGCTTATGCAGGGGACTTATTCTAGCACAGATACGCAGTATTTT
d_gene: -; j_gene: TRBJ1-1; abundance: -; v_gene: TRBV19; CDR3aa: CATRRAAGNTEAFF; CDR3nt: TGTGCCACCCGGAGAGCCGCAGGGAACACTGAAGCTTTCTTT
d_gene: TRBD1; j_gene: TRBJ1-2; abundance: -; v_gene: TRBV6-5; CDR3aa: CASSYGTGLYGYTF; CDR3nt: TGTGCCAGCAGTTATGGGACAGGGCTTTATGGCTACACCTTC
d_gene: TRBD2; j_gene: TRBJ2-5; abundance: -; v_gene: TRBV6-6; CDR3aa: CASIGLAQETQYF; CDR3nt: TGTGCCAGCATCGGACTAGCTCAAGAGACCCAGTACTTC
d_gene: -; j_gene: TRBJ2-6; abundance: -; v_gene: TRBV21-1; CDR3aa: CASRGQGESSGANVLTF; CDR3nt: TGTGCCAGCAGGGGACAGGGGGAAAGCTCTGGGGCCAACGTCCTGACTTTC
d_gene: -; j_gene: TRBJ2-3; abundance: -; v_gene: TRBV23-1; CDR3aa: CASSLSAGRILPTDTQYF; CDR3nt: TGCGCCAGCAGTCTCTCCGCGGGACGGATCCTCCCCACAGATACGCAGTATTTT
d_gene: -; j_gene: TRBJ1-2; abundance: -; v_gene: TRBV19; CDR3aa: CASSMVGNYGYTF; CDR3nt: TGTGCCAGTAGTATGGTTGGAAACTATGGCTACACCTTC
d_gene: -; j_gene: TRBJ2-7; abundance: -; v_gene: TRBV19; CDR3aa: CASSIDANEQYF; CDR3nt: TGTGCCAGTAGTATTGACGCGAACGAGCAGTACTTC
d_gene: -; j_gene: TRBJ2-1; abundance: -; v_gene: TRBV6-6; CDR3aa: CASSFRDEQFF; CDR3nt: TGTGCCAGCAGTTTTAGGGATGAGCAGTTCTTC
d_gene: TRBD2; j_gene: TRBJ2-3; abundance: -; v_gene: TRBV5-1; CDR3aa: CASSWTITSGRATDTQYF; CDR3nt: TGCGCCAGCAGCTGGACGATAACTAGCGGGAGGGCCACAGATACGCAGTATTTT
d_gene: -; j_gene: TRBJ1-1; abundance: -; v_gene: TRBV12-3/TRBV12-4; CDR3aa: CASSLGLQAEAFF; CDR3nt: TGTGCCAGCAGCCTTGGCCTCCAGGCTGAAGCTTTCTTT
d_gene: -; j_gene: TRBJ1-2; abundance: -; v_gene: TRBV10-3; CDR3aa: CAISESRSGGNYGYTF; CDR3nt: TGTGCCATCAGTGAGTCGAGATCTGGGGGGAACTATGGCTACACCTTC
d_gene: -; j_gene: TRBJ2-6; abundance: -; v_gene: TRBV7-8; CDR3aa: CASSLALPRVGANVLTF; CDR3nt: TGTGCCAGCAGCTTAGCACTCCCTAGAGTTGGGGCCAACGTCCTGACTTTC
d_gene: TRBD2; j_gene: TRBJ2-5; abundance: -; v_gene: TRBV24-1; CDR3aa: CATSPAGGPQETQYF; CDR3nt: TGTGCCACCAGCCCTGCGGGAGGGCCCCAAGAGACCCAGTACTTC
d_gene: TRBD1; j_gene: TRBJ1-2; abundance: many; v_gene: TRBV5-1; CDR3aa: CASSQTGMGGYTF; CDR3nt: TGCGCCAGCAGCCAGACAGGGATGGGTGGCTACACCTTC
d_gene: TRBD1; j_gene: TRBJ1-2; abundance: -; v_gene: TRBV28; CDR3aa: CASSSAGGDGYTF; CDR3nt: TGTGCCAGCAGTTCCGCAGGGGGCGATGGCTACACCTTC
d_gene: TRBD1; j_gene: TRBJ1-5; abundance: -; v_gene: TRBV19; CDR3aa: CASSALPSGQAGQPQHF; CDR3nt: TGTGCCAGTAGCGCCCTCCCCAGCGGACAGGCGGGGCAGCCCCAGCATTTT
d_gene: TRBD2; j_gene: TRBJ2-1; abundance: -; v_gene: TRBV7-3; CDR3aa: CASSVTSGRRNEQFF; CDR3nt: TGTGCCAGCAGCGTCACTAGCGGGAGACGAAATGAGCAGTTCTTC
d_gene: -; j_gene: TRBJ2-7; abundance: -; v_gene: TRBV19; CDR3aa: CASSILSGSFHEQYF; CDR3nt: TGTGCCAGTAGTATTCTCTCGGGGAGCTTCCACGAGCAGTACTTC
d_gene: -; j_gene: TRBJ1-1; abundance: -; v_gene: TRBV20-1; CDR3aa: CSASVARPMNTEAFF; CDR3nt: TGCAGTGCTAGTGTCGCTCGACCCATGAACACTGAAGCTTTCTTT
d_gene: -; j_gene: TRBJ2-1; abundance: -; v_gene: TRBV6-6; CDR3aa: CASSYSIDEQFF; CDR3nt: TGTGCCAGCAGTTACTCGATTGATGAGCAGTTCTTC
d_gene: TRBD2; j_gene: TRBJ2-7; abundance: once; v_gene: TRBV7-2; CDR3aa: CASSLAPRGTSGVSSYEQYF; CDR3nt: TGTGCCAGCAGCTTAGCCCCTCGTGGGACTAGCGGGGTCAGCTCCTACGAGCAGTACTTC
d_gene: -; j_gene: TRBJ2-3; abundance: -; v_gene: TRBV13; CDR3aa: CASSSGPKRGDTQYF; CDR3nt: TGTGCCAGCAGCTCCGGGCCGAAAAGGGGAGATACGCAGTATTTT
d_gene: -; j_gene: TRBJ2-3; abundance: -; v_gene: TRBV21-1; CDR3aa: CASSRTPVPSQTSTDTQYF; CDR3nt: TGTGCCAGCAGCCGCACCCCAGTTCCGTCACAGACGAGCACAGATACGCAGTATTTT
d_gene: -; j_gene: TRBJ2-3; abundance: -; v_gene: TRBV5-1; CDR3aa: CASRSGTGIAEDTQYF; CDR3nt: TGCGCCAGCAGAAGCGGAACGGGAATCGCGGAAGATACGCAGTATTTT
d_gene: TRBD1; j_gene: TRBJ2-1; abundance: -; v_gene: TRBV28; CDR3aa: CATQRDRAPYEQFF; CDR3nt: TGTGCCACCCAGCGGGACAGGGCCCCGTATGAGCAGTTCTTC
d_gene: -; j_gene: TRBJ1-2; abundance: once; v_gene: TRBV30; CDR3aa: CAWSVGGGSGGYTF; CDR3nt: TGTGCCTGGAGTGTAGGGGGGGGCTCGGGTGGCTACACCTTC
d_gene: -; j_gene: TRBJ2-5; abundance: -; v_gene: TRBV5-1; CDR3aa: CASSLIKETQYF; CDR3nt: TGCGCCAGCAGCTTGATCAAAGAGACCCAGTACTTC
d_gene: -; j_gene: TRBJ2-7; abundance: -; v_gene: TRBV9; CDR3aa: CASNWGERYEQYF; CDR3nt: TGTGCCAGCAATTGGGGGGAGCGCTACGAGCAGTACTTC
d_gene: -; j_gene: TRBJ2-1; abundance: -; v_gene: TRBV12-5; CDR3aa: CASGSPRDHNEQFF; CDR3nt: TGTGCTAGTGGTTCCCCCAGGGACCACAATGAGCAGTTCTTC
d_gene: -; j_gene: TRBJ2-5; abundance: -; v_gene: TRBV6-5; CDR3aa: CASSLLGPRETQYF; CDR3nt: TGTGCCAGCAGCCTACTAGGCCCTCGAGAGACCCAGTACTTC
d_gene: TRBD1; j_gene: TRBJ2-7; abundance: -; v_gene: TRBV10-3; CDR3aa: CAIGDRHEQYF; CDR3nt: TGTGCCATCGGGGACAGACACGAGCAGTACTTC
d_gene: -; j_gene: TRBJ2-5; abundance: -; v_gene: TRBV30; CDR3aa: CAWSVSQIETQYF; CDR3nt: TGTGCCTGGAGTGTATCCCAGATAGAGACCCAGTACTTC
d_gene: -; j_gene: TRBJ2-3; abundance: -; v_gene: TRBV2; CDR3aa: CASTTPDTQYF; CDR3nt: TGTGCCAGCACAACGCCAGATACGCAGTATTTT
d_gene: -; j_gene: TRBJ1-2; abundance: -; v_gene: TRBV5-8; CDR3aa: CASSLAAQPNYGYTF; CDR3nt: TGTGCCAGCAGCCTTGCTGCCCAACCTAACTATGGCTACACCTTC
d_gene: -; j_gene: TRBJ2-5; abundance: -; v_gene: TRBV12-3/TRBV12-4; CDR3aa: CASSLEGPGTQYF; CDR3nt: TGTGCCAGCAGTTTAGAGGGACCAGGGACCCAGTACTTC
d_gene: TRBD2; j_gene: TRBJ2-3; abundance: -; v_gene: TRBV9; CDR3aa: CASSTSGSADTQYF; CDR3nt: TGTGCCAGCAGCACTAGCGGGAGTGCAGATACGCAGTATTTT
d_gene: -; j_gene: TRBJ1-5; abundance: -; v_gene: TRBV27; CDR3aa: CASRLLSGGLNQPQHF; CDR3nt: TGTGCCAGCAGGCTCCTATCGGGGGGCCTTAATCAGCCCCAGCATTTT
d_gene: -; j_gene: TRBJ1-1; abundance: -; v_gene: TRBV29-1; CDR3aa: CSVAENPNTEAFF; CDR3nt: TGCAGCGTCGCAGAAAATCCGAACACTGAAGCTTTCTTT
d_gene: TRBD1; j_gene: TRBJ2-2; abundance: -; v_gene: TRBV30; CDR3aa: CAWRPTGATGELFF; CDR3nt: TGTGCCTGGAGACCGACAGGGGCCACCGGGGAGCTGTTTTTT
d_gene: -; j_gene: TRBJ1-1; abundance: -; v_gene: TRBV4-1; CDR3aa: CASSQESRGSTEAFF; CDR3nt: TGCGCCAGCAGCCAAGAGTCTCGGGGAAGCACTGAAGCTTTCTTT
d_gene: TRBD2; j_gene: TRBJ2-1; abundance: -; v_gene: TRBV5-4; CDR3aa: CASSLGSGMYNEQFF; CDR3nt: TGTGCCAGCAGCTTGGGAAGCGGGATGTACAATGAGCAGTTCTTC
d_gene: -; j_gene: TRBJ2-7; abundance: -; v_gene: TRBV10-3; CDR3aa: CAIRSLGSYEQYF; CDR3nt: TGTGCCATCAGAAGTCTAGGGTCCTACGAGCAGTACTTC
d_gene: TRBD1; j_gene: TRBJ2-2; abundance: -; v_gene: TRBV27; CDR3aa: CASSRQGATGELFF; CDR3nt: TGTGCCAGCAGCCGACAGGGTGCCACCGGGGAGCTGTTTTTT